These 18 T cell receptor beta chains share one sample of origin, sequenced in a study of graft-versus-host responses after intestinal transplantation. Their antigens are not known. The table came from immunoSEQ multiplex PCR; TCRdb's copy has only in-frame clones and leaves some out. The sample records 90,000 to 150,000 clones, around 93% being singletons. Specimen: unstimulated CD4+ T cells sorted from spleen or lymph node cells, collected before intestinal transplant. The receptors shown here come from a human donor who received an intestinal transplant.

The chain uses TRBV25-1 and TRBJ2-7; 7 bases are a match to TRBD1. Unmatched junction bases numbered 10, after V lost 6 bases and J lost 2 bases. This CDR3 comprises 15 residues. Germline CDR1 is MGHDK and CDR2 is SYGVNS. DNA of the CDR3: TGTGCCAGCAGCCCCAGCGGACAGGTAGCCTACGAGCAGTACTTC. This encodes CASSPSGQVAYEQYF.

The chain links TRBV18 to TRBJ1-4, with D maybe TRBD1 (5 bases). V was shortened by 0 bases and J by 8 bases, with 16 bases between the two germline ends. Germline assignment: CDR1 KGHSH and CDR2 LQKENI. The CDR3 is 16 residues long. The CDR3 nucleotides are TGTGCCAGCTCACCACCGACGGGGGAAGAGGGAGAAAAACTGTTTTTT. Encoded protein: CASSPPTGEEGEKLFF.

This clone was found once. This sequence joins TRBV5-4 and TRBJ2-3; possible D gene TRBD1, 5 bases. V shed 7 bases and J shed 5 bases, with 23 bases lying between them. Germline values: CDR1 SGHNT, CDR2 YYREEE (reference sequence). The CDR3 contains 16 residues. The CDR3 loop is CASRGGRGTKKDTQYF. CDR3 bases: TGTGCCAGCCGTGGCGGAAGGGGCACTAAGAAAGATACGCAGTATTTT.

The chain joins TRBV4-2 to TRBJ2-2; perhaps TRBD2 as D (5 bases). Germline V gene lookup returns CDR1 LGHNA and CDR2 YNFKEQ. V lost 4 bases and J lost 6, with 18 bases in between. This CDR3 has 16 residues. CDR3 protein: CASSRAEVGKAGELFF. The CDR3 nucleotides read TGTGCCAGCAGCCGAGCGGAGGTGGGGAAAGCCGGGGAGCTGTTTTTT.

V usage is TRBV7-8 and J usage is TRBJ1-5; D call uncertain. V lost 5 bases to trimming and J lost 3 bases, with 14 bases between them. Germline-derived CDR1 and CDR2 are SGHVS and FQNEAQ. The CDR3 extends over 15 amino acids. The chain's CDR3 is CASSPRTGNNQPQHF. As DNA, the CDR3 is TGTGCCAGCAGCCCGCGGACGGGAAACAATCAGCCCCAGCATTTT. Together with reference TRBV7-8 and TRBJ1-5, the CDR3 gives the full variable domain: GAGVSQSPRYKVAKRGQDVALRCDPISGHVSLFWYQQALGQGPEFLTYFQNEAQLDKSGLPSDRFFAERPEGSVSTLKIQRTQQEDSAVYLCASSPRTGNNQPQHFGDGTRLSIL.

The chain carries TRBV27 and TRBJ2-2, with D possibly being TRBD2 (5 bases). In germline, CDR1 is MNHEY, CDR2 SMNVEV (reference sequence). The CDR3 has 14 amino acids. V was cut by 4 bases and J by 5 bases, with 11 bases left in between. For the CDR3, the DNA is TGTGCCAGCAGTTGGGGAGACTTGACCGGGGAGCTGTTTTTT. It translates to CASSWGDLTGELFF.

The rearrangement uses TRBV2 and TRBJ2-7, with D unresolved. Germline values: CDR1 SNHLY, CDR2 FYNNEI. The CDR3 is 15 residues long. Trimming shortened V by 5 bases and J by 6 bases, and 20 bases separated the two germline ends. The CDR3 loop is CASSSPTSHPSEQYF. The CDR3 coding sequence is TGTGCCAGCAGTTCCCCAACCTCCCACCCCTCCGAGCAGTACTTC.

This sequence joins TRBV14 and TRBJ2-1; 13 bases map to TRBD2. CDR3 length equals 15 residues. Germline assignment: CDR1 SGHDN and CDR2 FVKESK. The V segment lost 2 bases and the J segment 10 bases; nucleotides outside the gene matches: 5. The CDR3 region is CASSQPGLAGQEQFF. The CDR3 nucleotides are TGTGCCAGCAGCCAACCGGGACTAGCGGGACAGGAGCAGTTCTTC. Looking up the rest from reference TRBV14 and TRBJ2-1 gives the full variable domain: EAGVTQFPSHSVIEKGQTVTLRCDPISGHDNLYWYRRVMGKEIKFLLHFVKESKQDESGMPNNRFLAERTGGTYSTLKVQPAELEDSGVYFCASSQPGLAGQEQFFGPGTRLTVL.

This clone has a single count. The genes are TRBV27 and TRBJ2-2; perhaps D is TRBD1 or TRBD2 (6 bases each). This CDR3 is built from 19 residues. The germline CDR1 and CDR2 sequences are MNHEY and SMNVEV (reference sequence). V was pared by 2 bases and J by 5 bases, with 24 bases between. In nucleotides, the CDR3 is TGTGCCAGCAGTTTAGAGGTGACAGGAGCCCTCGGGGGAACCGGGGAGCTGTTTTTT. Translated: CASSLEVTGALGGTGELFF.

This chain links TRBV5-1 with TRBJ2-7, with 9 bases matching TRBD2. Germline-derived CDR1 and CDR2 are SGHRS and YFSETQ. J lost 4 bases, V lost 4 bases, and 9 bases had no gene match. The CDR3 totals 15 residues. DNA of the CDR3: TGCGCCAGCAGCCTGGGTAGCGGGAGACAGTACGAGCAGTACTTC. Residues: CASSLGSGRQYEQYF.

Details on this clone: Other DNA sequences in the same sample also yield this CDR3. The gene calls are TRBV18 and TRBJ1-5; 11 bases are a match to TRBD1. The CDR3 contains 14 residues. Trimming took 3 bases from V and 6 from J; bases not matched to a gene: 1. Germline loops: CDR1 KGHSH, CDR2 LQKENI. The CDR3, as DNA: TGTGCCAGCTCACCGGGACAGGGGGGTCAGCCCCAGCATTTT. Amino acid sequence: CASSPGQGGQPQHF.

V gene TRBV27 combines with J gene TRBJ2-7; 9 bases line up with TRBD2. The CDR3 loop spans 16 amino acids. In germline, CDR1 is MNHEY, CDR2 SMNVEV (reference sequence). The J segment lost 4 bases and the V segment lost 4 bases, leaving 11 bases of the junction unmatched. The CDR3 loop is CASSYVGASGIYEQYF. DNA of the CDR3: TGTGCCAGCAGTTACGTGGGGGCTAGCGGGATTTACGAGCAGTACTTC.

The rearrangement links TRBV11-2 to TRBJ1-1; 9 bases map to TRBD1. The V and J ends lost 2 bases and 7 bases, in that order; junction bases with no gene match: 2. The CDR3 sequence is 13 residues long. Germline CDR1 and CDR2: SGHAT and FQNNGV. The CDR3 DNA reads as TGTGCCAGCAGCTTAAGGGACAGGGATGAAGCTTTCTTT. This codes for CASSLRDRDEAFF.

The chain is built from TRBV2 and TRBJ1-1, with 7 nucleotides matching TRBD1. This CDR3 is 15 amino acids long. After removal of 5 bases from V and 7 bases from J, the junction contained 13 bases not matched to a gene. In germline, CDR1 is SNHLY, CDR2 FYNNEI. This CDR3 reads CASSQGGGSVREAFF. The CDR3 coding sequence is TGTGCCAGCAGTCAGGGGGGGGGCTCGGTACGTGAAGCTTTCTTT.

The chain combines TRBV6-4 with TRBJ2-7; tentatively, D is TRBD2 (5 bases). The germline V gene has CDR1 MRHNA and CDR2 SNTAGT. The V gene lost 7 bases and the J gene lost 0 bases, with 16 bases spanning the gap. The CDR3 loop spans 15 amino acids. In nucleotides, the CDR3 is TGTGCCAGCATTTGTATCCGCGGGCTCTCCTACGAGCAGTACTTC. Amino acids: CASICIRGLSYEQYF.

The genes are TRBV7-2 and TRBJ2-3; D is unresolved. CDR1 and CDR2 from the germline V gene are SGHTA and FQGNSA. The CDR3 totals 14 residues. V lost 4 bases, J lost 6 bases, and 14 bases lay in between. The CDR3 loop is CASSSPLGWDTQYF. The CDR3 DNA sequence: TGTGCCAGCAGCTCCCCGCTAGGGTGGGATACGCAGTATTTT. The full variable domain, with the rest looked up from reference TRBV7-2 and TRBJ2-3, is GAGVSQSPSNKVTEKGKDVELRCDPISGHTALYWYRQSLGQGLEFLIYFQGNSAPDKSGLPSDRFSAERTGGSVSTLTIQRTQQEDSAVYLCASSSPLGWDTQYFGPGTRLTVL.

The V gene is TRBV11-3, the J gene TRBJ2-1; tentatively, D is TRBD1 (5 bases). Germline V CDR1 and CDR2: SGHNT, YENEEA. CDR3 size: 16 residues. V was shortened by 1 base and J by 6 bases, with 16 bases between the two germline ends. The CDR3 nucleotides are TGTGCCAGCAGCTTAGCTAGGGGCAAAGGAGTCAATGAGCAGTTCTTC. This codes for CASSLARGKGVNEQFF.

The rearrangement links TRBV6-5 to TRBJ2-1; 7 bases are shared with TRBD2. The germline CDR1 and CDR2 sequences are MNHEY and SVGAGI. CDR3 length: 13 amino acids. Trimming at V came to 6 bases and at J to 9 bases, leaving 8 bases not matched to a gene. The CDR3 DNA is TGTGCCAGCAGACAACGGGAGGAAGGTGAGCAGTTCTTC. It encodes CASRQREEGEQFF.